This passage covers 13 T cell receptor beta chains from one sample sequenced in a study of cytomegalovirus exposure and HLA in healthy donors. Use of 60 Vbeta and 13 Jbeta primers characterized the PCR. Clones were sequenced by immunoSEQ multiplex PCR, and TCRdb holds only the in-frame ones, with some missing. The data hold under 200,000 clones, with roughly three quarters observed a single time. Sequencing was performed on PBMCs. These TCRs come from a male donor in good health and CMV-seropositive.

The chain joins TRBV30 to TRBJ1-1; 7 nucleotides line up with TRBD1. The J segment lost 2 bases and the V segment lost 5 bases, leaving 5 bases of the junction unmatched. This CDR3 is built from 13 residues. Germline CDR1 GTSNPN, CDR2 SVGIG (reference sequence). In DNA, the CDR3 is TGTGCCTGGGTCCCAGGGGGTAACACTGAAGCTTTCTTT. As protein: CAWVPGGNTEAFF.

Written as DNA, the CDR3 is TGTGCCTGGGAGGGACAGGTCTACGAGCAGTACTTC. It encodes CAWEGQVYEQYF. This chain joins TRBV30 and TRBJ2-7, with 8 bases that match TRBD1. V gave up 5 bases and J gave up 3 bases; unmatched junction bases: 3. CDR1 is GTSNPN, CDR2 SVGIG, per germline (reference sequence). The CDR3 has 12 residues.

This chain connects TRBV7-6 to TRBJ2-7; 7 bases align to TRBD1. The J segment lost 0 bases and the V segment lost 1 base, leaving 6 bases of the junction unmatched. CDR1 is SGHVS and CDR2 is FNYEAQ in the germline V gene. The CDR3 extends over 16 amino acids. The CDR3 DNA follows: TGTGCCAGCAGCTTAGGTATCTCAGGGGGCTCCTACGAGCAGTACTTC. It codes for CASSLGISGGSYEQYF. Drawing the rest from reference TRBV7-6 and TRBJ2-7, the complete variable domain is GAGVSQSPRYKVTKRGQDVALRCDPISGHVSLYWYRQALGQGPEFLTYFNYEAQQDKSGLPNDRFSAERPEGSISTLTIQRTEQRDSAMYRCASSLGISGGSYEQYFGPGTRLTVT.

The chain uses TRBV4-1 and TRBJ2-1; possible D gene TRBD2, 7 bases. Germline values: CDR1 MGHRA, CDR2 YSYEKL. This CDR3 has 15 residues. V lost 0 bases and J 7 bases, leaving 13 bases between the germline ends. The CDR3 loop is CASSQDGGPWNEQFF. Written as DNA, the CDR3 is TGCGCCAGCAGCCAAGACGGGGGGCCGTGGAATGAGCAGTTCTTC.

Only a few counts were recorded for this clone. Here the CDR3 DNA reads TGTGCCAGCAGACCAGCGGGTTTCTCCTACGAGCAGTACTTC. It translates to CASRPAGFSYEQYF. The rearrangement links TRBV6-5 to TRBJ2-5; D may be TRBD2 (6 bases). The better agreement between TRBJ2-7 and the DNA end casts doubt on the J call. CDR3 length equals 14 residues. Germline CDR1 is MNHEY and CDR2 is SVGAGI.

CDR3 bases: TGCAGCGTTCCAAAGGCTAGCGGGGGGATGGGCAATGAGCAGTTCTTC. Encoded protein: CSVPKASGGMGNEQFF. J is TRBJ2-1 and V is TRBV29-1; TRBD2 agrees at 11 bases. Per germline, CDR1 SQVTM and CDR2 ANQGSEA. This CDR3 is built from 16 residues. J gave up 6 bases and V 5 bases, and 12 bases lay outside the gene matches.

Note on this clone: This same CDR3 is encoded by further DNA sequences in the sample. V gene TRBV13 combines with J gene TRBJ2-1; TRBD2 matches 10 bases. Germline values: CDR1 PRHDT, CDR2 FYEKMQ (reference sequence). Trimming at V came to 1 base and at J to 7 bases, leaving 4 bases not matched to a gene. This CDR3 comprises 15 residues. The CDR3 DNA reads TGTGCCAGCAGCTTAGCGAGCGGGGGGGAAAATGAGCAGTTCTTC. Translated: CASSLASGGENEQFF.

The gene calls are TRBV5-1 and TRBJ2-3, with 10 bases fitting TRBD1. Germline loops: CDR1 SGHRS, CDR2 YFSETQ. The trim removed 5 bases at V and 3 bases at J, leaving 9 bases unmatched. The CDR3 runs to 16 residues. The CDR3 is CASRTGGFLGTDTQYF. The CDR3 DNA reads as TGCGCCAGCAGGACAGGGGGCTTTTTGGGAACAGATACGCAGTATTTT.

This chain links TRBV5-4 with TRBJ2-7; TRBD2 matches at 9 bases. The CDR3 covers 14 residues. The V gene end was trimmed by 7 bases and the J gene end by 2 bases; junction bases not matched to a gene: 7. Germline V gives CDR1 SGHNT, CDR2 YYREEE (reference sequence). Here the CDR3 reads CASPRGGGAYEQYF. CDR3 coding DNA: TGTGCCAGCCCCCGTGGCGGGGGGGCCTACGAGCAGTACTTC.

This clone has only a few counts. The chain combines TRBV5-6 with TRBJ1-1; 8 bases match TRBD1. This CDR3 is 15 amino acids long. V was clipped by 0 bases and J by 1 base; unmatched bases: 2. CDR1 and CDR2 (germline): SGHDT, YYEEEE. CDR3 loop: CASSLGTGPNTEAFF. CDR3 sequence (DNA): TGTGCCAGCAGCTTGGGGACAGGGCCGAACACTGAAGCTTTCTTT.

The V call is TRBV23-1, the J call TRBJ1-5; D gene unclear. TRBV23-1 is given ORF status, its function remaining uncertain. The CDR3 runs to 16 residues. Trimming stripped 3 bases from V and 0 bases from J, with 12 bases between. CDR3 DNA: TGCGCCAGCAGTCATGGGCAGACCGATAGCAATCAGCCCCAGCATTTT. It is translated as CASSHGQTDSNQPQHF.

The chain joins TRBV25-1 to TRBJ1-2; 7 nucleotides match TRBD1. This CDR3 contains 13 residues. Trimming removed 6 bases from V and 2 bases from J; junction bases left unmatched: 3. Germline CDR1 MGHDK, CDR2 SYGVNS. CDR3 residues: CASRPGQNYGYTF. In nucleotides, the CDR3 is TGTGCCAGCAGGCCGGGACAGAACTATGGCTACACCTTC.

The chain has TRBV30 and TRBJ2-1; 12 nucleotides align to TRBD2. The germline gives CDR1 GTSNPN, CDR2 SVGIG (reference sequence). This CDR3 comprises 15 residues. Trimming took 3 bases from V and 2 from J; bases not matched to a gene: 2. CDR3 coding DNA: TGTGCCTGGAGGAGACTAGCGGGGGCCTACAATGAGCAGTTCTTC. Residues: CAWRRLAGAYNEQFF.